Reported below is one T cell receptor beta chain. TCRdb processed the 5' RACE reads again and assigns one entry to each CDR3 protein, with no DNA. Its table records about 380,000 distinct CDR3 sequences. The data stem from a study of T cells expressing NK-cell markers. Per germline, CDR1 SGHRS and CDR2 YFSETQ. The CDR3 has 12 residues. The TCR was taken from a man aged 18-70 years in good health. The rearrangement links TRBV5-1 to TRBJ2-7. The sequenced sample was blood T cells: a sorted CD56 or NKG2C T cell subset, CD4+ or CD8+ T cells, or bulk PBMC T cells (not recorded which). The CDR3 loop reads CASSAEIYEQYF.